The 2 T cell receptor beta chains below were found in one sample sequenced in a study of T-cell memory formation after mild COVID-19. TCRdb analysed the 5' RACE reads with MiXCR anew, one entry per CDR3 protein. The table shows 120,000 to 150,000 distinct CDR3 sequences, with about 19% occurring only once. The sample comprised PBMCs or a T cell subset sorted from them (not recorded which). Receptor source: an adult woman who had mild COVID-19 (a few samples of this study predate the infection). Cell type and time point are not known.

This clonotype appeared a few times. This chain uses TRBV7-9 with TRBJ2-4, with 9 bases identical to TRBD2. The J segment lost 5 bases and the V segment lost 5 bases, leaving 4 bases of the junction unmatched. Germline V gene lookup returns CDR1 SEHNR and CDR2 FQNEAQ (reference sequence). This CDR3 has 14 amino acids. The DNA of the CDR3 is TGTGCCAGCAGCCCACGGACTAGCGAAAACATTCAGTACTTC. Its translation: CASSPRTSENIQYF.

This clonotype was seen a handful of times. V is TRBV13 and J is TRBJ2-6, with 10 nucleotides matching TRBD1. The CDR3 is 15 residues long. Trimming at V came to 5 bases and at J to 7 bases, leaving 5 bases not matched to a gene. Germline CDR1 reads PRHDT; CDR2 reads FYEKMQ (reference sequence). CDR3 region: CASSEGQGRANVLTF. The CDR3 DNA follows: TGTGCCAGCAGCGAGGGACAGGGGCGTGCCAACGTCCTGACTTTC.